This entry concerns a single T cell receptor (beta chain). This sample stems from a study of blood T cell repertoires in COVID-19. Study-wide background: PBMCs, B-cell-depleted T cells, or T cells provided the cDNA or gDNA that made up the material.

Germline CDR1 reads SNHLY; CDR2 reads FYNNEI. The CDR3 is 17 residues long. J gave up 4 bases and V 6 bases, and 8 bases lay outside the gene matches. In the authors' methods: Counts of nucleated cells, estimated from reference gene primer amplification, were obtained. TCRdb's copy holds only in-frame clones and misses some; the assay was immunoSEQ multiplex PCR. From that table come the V and J calls and clone size; the DNA was used to work out D and trimming. The table lists under 250,000 clones, roughly 80% of them singletons. The sequence derives from a woman aged 70-85 years with acute or convalescent COVID-19. The sample consisted of peripheral blood. The chain links TRBV2 to TRBJ2-3; 15 bases are shared with TRBD2. CDR3 nucleotides: TGTGCCAGCAGCTCCGGACTAGCGGGAGGGTGGGCAGATACGCAGTATTTT. Its translation is CASSSGLAGGWADTQYF.